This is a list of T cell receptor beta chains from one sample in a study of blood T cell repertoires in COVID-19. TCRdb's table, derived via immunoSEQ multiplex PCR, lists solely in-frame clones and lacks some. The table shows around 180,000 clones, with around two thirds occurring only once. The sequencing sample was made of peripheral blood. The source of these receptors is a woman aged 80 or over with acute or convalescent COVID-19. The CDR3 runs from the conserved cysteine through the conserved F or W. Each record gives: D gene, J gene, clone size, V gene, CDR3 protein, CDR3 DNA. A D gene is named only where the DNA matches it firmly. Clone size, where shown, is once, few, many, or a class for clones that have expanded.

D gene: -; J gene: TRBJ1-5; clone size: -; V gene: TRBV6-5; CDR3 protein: CASSPNVAQPQHF; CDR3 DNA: TGTGCCAGCAGTCCAAACGTAGCTCAGCCCCAGCATTTT
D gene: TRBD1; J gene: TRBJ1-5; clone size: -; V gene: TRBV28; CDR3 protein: CASSLETGGNQPQHF; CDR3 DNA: TGTGCCAGCAGTCTGGAGACAGGGGGAAATCAGCCCCAGCATTTT
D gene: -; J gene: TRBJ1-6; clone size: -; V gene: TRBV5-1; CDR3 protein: CASSLGFDSPLHF; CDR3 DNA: TGCGCCAGCAGCTTGGGTTTCGATTCACCCCTCCACTTT
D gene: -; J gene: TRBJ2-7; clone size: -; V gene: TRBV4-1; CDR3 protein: CASSQDAPRDIFSYEQYF; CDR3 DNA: TGCGCCAGCAGCCAAGATGCGCCCCGGGACATATTCTCCTACGAGCAGTACTTC
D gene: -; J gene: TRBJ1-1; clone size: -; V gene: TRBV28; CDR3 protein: CASYTGVNTEAFF; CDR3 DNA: TGTGCCAGCTACACGGGGGTTAACACTGAAGCTTTCTTT
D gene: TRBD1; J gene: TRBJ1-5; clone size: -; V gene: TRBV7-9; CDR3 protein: CASSLKRGTGGEQPQHF; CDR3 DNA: TGTGCCAGCAGCTTAAAAAGGGGCACAGGGGGCGAGCAGCCCCAGCATTTT
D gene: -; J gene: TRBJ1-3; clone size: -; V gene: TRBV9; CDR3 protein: CASSAFYPDLNREHAGNTIYF; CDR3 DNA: TGTGCCAGCAGCGCCTTCTATCCTGACTTGAATCGGGAACACGCTGGAAACACCATATATTTT
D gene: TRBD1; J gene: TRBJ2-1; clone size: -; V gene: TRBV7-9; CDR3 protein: CASSHVPGQGRTYNEQFF; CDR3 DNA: TGTGCCAGCAGCCACGTCCCGGGACAGGGGCGAACCTACAATGAGCAGTTCTTC
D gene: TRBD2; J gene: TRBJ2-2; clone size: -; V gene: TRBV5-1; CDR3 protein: CASSPGGPGELFF; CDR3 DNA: TGCGCCAGCAGTCCGGGAGGACCCGGGGAGCTGTTTTTT
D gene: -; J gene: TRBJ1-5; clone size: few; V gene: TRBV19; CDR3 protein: CASTGNLGEPQHF; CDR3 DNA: TGTGCCAGTACTGGGAACCTCGGGGAGCCCCAGCATTTT
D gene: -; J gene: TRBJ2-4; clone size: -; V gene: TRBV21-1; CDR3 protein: CASSKCFTGWRALAKNIQYF; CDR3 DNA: TGTGCCAGCAGCAAATGTTTTACCGGGTGGAGAGCCTTAGCCAAAAACATTCAGTACTTC
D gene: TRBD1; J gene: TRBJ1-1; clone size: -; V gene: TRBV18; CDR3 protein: CASSPSRDRVFDTEAFF; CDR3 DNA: TGTGCCAGCTCACCGAGCCGGGACAGGGTGTTTGACACTGAAGCTTTCTTT
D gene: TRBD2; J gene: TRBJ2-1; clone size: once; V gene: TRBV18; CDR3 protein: CASSPGSGANNEQFF; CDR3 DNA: TGTGCCAGCTCACCGGGGAGCGGGGCCAACAATGAGCAGTTCTTC
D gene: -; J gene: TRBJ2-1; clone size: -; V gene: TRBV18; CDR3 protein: CASSSGKSGYNEQFF; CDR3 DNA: TGTGCCAGCTCATCCGGGAAAAGCGGTTACAATGAGCAGTTCTTC
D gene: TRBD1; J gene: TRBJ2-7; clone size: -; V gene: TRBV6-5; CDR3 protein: CASSSLTGGAIYEQYF; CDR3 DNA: TGTGCCAGCAGTTCCCTTACAGGGGGCGCCATCTACGAGCAGTACTTC
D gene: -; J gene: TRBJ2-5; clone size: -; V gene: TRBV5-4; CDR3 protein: CASSLQAQETQYF; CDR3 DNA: TGTGCCAGCAGCTTACAGGCGCAGGAGACCCAGTACTTC